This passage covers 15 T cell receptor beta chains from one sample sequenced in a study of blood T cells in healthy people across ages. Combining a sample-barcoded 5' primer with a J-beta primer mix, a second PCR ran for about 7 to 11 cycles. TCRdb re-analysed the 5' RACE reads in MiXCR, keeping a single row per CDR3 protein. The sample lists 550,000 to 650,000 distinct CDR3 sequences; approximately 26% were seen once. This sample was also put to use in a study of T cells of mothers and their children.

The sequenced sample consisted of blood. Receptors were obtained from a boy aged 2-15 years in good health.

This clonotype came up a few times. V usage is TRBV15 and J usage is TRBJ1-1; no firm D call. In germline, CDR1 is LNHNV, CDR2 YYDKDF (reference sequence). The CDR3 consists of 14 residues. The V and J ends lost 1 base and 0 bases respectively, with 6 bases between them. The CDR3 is CATSRAPLNTEAFF. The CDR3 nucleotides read TGTGCCACCAGCAGAGCCCCACTGAACACTGAAGCTTTCTTT.

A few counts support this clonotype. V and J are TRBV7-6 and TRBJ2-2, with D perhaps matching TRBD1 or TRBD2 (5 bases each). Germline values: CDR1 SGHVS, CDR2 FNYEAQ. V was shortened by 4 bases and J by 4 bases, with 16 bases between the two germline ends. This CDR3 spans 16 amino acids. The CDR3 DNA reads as TGTGCCAGCAGCTCCCCCGGGACGCCCCTCACCGGGGAGCTGTTTTTT. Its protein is CASSSPGTPLTGELFF. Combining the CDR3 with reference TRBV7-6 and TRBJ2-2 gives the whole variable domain GAGVSQSPRYKVTKRGQDVALRCDPISGHVSLYWYRQALGQGPEFLTYFNYEAQQDKSGLPNDRFSAERPEGSISTLTIQRTEQRDSAMYRCASSSPGTPLTGELFFGEGSRLTVL.

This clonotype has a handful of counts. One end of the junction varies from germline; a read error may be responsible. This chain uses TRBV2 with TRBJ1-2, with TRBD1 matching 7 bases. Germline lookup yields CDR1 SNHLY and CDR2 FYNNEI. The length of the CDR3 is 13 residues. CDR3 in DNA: TGTACCAGCAACCCGACAGGGAACTATGGCTACACCTTC. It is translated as CTSNPTGNYGYTF.

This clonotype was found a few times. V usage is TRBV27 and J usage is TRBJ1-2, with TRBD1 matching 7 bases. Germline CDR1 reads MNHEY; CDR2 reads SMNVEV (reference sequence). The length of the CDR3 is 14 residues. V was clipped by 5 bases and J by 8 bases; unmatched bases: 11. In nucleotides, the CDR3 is TGTGCCAGCAGTCCTTCAGGGGGACTGGGCGGCTACACCTTC. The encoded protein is CASSPSGGLGGYTF.

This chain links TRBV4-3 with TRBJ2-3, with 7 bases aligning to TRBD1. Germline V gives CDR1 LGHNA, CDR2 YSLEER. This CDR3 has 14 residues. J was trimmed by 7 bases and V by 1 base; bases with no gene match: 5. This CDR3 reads CASSQGQGKYTQYF. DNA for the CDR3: TGCGCCAGCAGCCAAGGACAGGGAAAATATACGCAGTATTTT.

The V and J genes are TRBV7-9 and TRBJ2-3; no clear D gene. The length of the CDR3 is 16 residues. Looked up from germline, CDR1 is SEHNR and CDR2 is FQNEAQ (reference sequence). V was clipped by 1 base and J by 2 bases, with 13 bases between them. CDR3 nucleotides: TGTGCCAGCAGCTTAGAGCCTTTCCCTAACACAGATACGCAGTATTTT. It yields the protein CASSLEPFPNTDTQYF.

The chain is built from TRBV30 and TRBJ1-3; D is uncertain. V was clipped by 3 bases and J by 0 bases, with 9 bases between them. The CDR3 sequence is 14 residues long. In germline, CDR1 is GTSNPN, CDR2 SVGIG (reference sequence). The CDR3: CAWSQQSSGNTIYF. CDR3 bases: TGTGCCTGGAGCCAACAGAGCTCTGGAAACACCATATATTTT. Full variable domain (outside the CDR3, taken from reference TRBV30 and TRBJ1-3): SQTIHQWPATLVQPVGSPLSLECTVEGTSNPNLYWYRQAAGRGLQLLFYSVGIGQISSEVPQNLSASRPQDRQFILSSKKLLLSDSGFYLCAWSQQSSGNTIYFGEGSWLTVV.

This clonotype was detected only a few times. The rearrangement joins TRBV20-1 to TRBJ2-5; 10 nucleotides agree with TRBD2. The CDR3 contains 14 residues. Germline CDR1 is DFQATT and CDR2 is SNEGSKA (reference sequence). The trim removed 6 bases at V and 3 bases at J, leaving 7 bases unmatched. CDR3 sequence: CSANKGLAEETQYF. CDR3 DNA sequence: TGCAGTGCAAATAAAGGACTAGCGGAAGAGACCCAGTACTTC.

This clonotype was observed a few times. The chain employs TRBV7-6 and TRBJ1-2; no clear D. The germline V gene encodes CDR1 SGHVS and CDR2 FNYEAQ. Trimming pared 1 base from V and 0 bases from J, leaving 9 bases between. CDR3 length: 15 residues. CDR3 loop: CASSLDPTANYGYTF. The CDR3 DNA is TGTGCCAGCAGCTTAGATCCCACAGCTAACTATGGCTACACCTTC.

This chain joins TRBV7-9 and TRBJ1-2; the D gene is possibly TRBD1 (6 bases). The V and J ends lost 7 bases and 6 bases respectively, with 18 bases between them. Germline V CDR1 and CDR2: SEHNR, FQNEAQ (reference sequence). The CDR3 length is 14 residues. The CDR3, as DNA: TGTGCCAGCACGGACCACAAGACAGGAAATGGCTACACCTTC. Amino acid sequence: CASTDHKTGNGYTF.

The CDR3 DNA follows: TGTGCCAGCAGCTTCCCGGGCATGAACACTGAAGCTTTCTTT. This codes for CASSFPGMNTEAFF. V is TRBV11-2 and J is TRBJ1-1; D uncertain. This CDR3 region has 14 residues. From germline, CDR1 is SGHAT and CDR2 FQNNGV. Trimming cost V 3 bases and J 0 bases, with 8 bases left between them.

CDR3 DNA: TGTGCCACCAGCAGAGGCAGGGGAAGGACTGAAGCTTTCTTT. Protein: CATSRGRGRTEAFF. This chain uses TRBV15 with TRBJ1-1; D is possibly TRBD1 (6 bases). Trimming took off 1 base at V and 5 bases at J, with 11 bases between the two ends. CDR3 length equals 14 residues. Germline assignment: CDR1 LNHNV and CDR2 YYDKDF (reference sequence).

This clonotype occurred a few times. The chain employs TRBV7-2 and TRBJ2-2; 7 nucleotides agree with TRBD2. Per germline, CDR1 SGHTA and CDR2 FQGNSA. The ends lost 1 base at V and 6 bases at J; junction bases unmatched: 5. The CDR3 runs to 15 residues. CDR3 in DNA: TGTGCCAGCAGCTTAGAACTAGCGTCGTCCGGGGAGCTGTTTTTT. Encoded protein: CASSLELASSGELFF.

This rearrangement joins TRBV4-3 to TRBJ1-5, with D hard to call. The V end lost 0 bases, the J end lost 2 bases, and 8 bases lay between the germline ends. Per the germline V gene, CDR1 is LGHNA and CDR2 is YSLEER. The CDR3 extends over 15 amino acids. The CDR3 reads CASSQEVAGNQPQHF. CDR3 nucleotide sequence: TGCGCCAGCAGCCAAGAAGTGGCAGGCAATCAGCCCCAGCATTTT.

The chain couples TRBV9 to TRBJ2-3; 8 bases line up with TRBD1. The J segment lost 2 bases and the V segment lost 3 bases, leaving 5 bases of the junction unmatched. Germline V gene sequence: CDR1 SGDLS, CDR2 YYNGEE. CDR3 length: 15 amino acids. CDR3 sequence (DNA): TGTGCCAGCAGCGAGGGACAGGCGACCACAGATACGCAGTATTTT. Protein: CASSEGQATTDTQYF.